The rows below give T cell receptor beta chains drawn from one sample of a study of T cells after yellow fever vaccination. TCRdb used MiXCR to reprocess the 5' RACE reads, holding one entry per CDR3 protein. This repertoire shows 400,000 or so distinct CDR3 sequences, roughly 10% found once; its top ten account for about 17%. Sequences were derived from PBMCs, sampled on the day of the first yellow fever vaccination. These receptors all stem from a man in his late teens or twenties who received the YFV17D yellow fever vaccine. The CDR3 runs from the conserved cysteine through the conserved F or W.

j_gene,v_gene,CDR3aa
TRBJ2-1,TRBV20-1,CSAYRDSLFPFF
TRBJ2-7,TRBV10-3,CAISEPSGGIGSYEQYF
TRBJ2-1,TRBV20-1,CSATGAGRGNEQFF
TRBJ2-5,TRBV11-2,CASSSHPGTSGGFQETQYF
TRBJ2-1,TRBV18,CASSLSVGAIDEQFF
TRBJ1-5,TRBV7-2,CASSLYGADQPQHF
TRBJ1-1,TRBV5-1,CASSLETPTNTEAFF
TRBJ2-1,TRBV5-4,CASSGRATSTEQFF
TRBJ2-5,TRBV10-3,CAISEQLGGETQYF
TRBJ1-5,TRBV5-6,CASSLFYGDQPQHF
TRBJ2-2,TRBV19,CASRSNTGELFF
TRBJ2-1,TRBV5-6,CASSQTILSYNEQFF
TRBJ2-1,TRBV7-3,CASSLMGSGAHNEQFF
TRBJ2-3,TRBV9,CASSVGVGDTQYF
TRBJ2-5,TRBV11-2,CATQFGTSGGIYQETQYF
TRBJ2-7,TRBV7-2,CASKVRGDSYEQYF
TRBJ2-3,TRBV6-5,CASSYYHTDTQYF
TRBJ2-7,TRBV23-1,CASGGGAASYEQYF
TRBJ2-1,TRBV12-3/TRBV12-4,CASVWGGPRDEQFF
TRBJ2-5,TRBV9,CASSSLPGRGYQETQYF
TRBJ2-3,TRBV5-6,CASTQYWGRGDTQYF
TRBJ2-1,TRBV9,CASSPRDFNEQFF
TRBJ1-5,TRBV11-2,CASSLDGHTYSNQPQHF
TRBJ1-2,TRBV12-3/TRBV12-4,CASSPSEGISFGYTF
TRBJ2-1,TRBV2,CASTAGGPYNEQFF